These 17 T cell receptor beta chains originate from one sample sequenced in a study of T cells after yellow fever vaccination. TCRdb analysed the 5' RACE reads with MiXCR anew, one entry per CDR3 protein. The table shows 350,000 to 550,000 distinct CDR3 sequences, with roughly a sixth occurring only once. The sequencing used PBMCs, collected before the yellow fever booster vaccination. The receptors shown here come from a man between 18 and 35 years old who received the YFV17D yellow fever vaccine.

CDR3 in amino acids: CAISESTREQPQHF. CDR3 bases: TGTGCCATCAGTGAGTCGACTCGTGAACAGCCCCAGCATTTT. This chain uses TRBV10-3 with TRBJ1-5; D is unresolved. The germline V and J ends were trimmed by 0 bases and 7 bases, with 10 bases remaining between them. The germline gives CDR1 ENHRY, CDR2 SYGVKD. This CDR3 comprises 14 residues.

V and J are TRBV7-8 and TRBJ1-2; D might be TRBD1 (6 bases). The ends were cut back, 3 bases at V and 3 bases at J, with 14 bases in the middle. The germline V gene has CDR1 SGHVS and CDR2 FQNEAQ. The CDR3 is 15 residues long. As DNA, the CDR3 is TGTGCCAGCAGCTTTCCCGGGGGGCCCGACTATGGCTACACCTTC. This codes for CASSFPGGPDYGYTF.

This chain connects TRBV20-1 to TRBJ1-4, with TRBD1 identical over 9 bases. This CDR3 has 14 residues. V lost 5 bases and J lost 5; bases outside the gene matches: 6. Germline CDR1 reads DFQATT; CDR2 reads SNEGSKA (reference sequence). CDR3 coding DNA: TGCAGTGCTCCACGACAGGGGGGGAATGAAAAACTGTTTTTT. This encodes CSAPRQGGNEKLFF.

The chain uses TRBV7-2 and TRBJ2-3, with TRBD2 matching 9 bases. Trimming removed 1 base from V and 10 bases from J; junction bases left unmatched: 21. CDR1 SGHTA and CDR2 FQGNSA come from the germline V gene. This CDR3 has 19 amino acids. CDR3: CASSLEGYGLRRGGPSQYF. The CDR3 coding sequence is TGTGCCAGCAGCTTAGAGGGTTACGGATTAAGGCGGGGGGGCCCTTCGCAGTATTTT.

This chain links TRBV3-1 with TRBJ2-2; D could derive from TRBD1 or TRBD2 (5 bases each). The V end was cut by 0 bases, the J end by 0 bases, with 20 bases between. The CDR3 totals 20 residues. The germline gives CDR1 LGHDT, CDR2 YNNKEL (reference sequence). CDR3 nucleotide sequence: TGTGCCAGCAGCCAAGAAGGCCGACGCCCGGGACGTACGAACACCGGGGAGCTGTTTTTT. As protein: CASSQEGRRPGRTNTGELFF.

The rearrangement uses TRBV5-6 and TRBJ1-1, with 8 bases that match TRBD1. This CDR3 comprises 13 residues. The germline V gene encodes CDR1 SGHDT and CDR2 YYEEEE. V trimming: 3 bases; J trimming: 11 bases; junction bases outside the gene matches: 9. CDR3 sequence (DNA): TGTGCCAGCAGCTCGTTACAGGGGGTTGGGGCTTTCTTT. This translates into CASSSLQGVGAFF.

The DNA of the CDR3 is TGTGCCAGCAGTTACAAGGGAAGCCTTGGCTACACCTTC. Translated, it gives CASSYKGSLGYTF. V usage is TRBV6-2 or TRBV6-3 and J usage is TRBJ1-2; D ambiguous. Germline CDR1 MNHEY, CDR2 SVGEGT. V lost 2 bases, J lost 7 bases, and 11 bases lay in between. The CDR3 loop spans 13 amino acids.

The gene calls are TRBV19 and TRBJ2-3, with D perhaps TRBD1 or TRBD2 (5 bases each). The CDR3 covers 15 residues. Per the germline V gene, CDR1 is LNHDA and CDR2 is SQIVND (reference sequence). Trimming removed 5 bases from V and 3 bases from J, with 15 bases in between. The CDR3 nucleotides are TGTGCCAGTAGTGCTACCCTGGGGGTTACAGATACGCAGTATTTT. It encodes CASSATLGVTDTQYF.

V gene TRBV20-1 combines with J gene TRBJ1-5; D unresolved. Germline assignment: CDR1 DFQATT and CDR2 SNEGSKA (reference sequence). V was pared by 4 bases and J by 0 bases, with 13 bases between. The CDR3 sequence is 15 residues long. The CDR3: CSAIRQDYSNQPQHF. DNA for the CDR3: TGCAGTGCTATTCGGCAGGACTATAGCAATCAGCCCCAGCATTTT.

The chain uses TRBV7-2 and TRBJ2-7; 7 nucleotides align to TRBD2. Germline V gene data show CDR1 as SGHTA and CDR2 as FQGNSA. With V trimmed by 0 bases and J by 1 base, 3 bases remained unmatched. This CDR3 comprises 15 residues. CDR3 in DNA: TGTGCCAGCAGCTTAGCGGTGGGGGGGTCCTACGAGCAGTACGTC. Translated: CASSLAVGGSYEQYV.

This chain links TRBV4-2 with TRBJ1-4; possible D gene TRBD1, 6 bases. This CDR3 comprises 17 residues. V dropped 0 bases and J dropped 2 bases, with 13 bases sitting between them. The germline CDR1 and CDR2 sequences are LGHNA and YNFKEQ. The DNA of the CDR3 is TGTGCCAGCAGCCAAGATAGGGGACACCGCACTAATGAAAAACTGTTTTTT. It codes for CASSQDRGHRTNEKLFF.

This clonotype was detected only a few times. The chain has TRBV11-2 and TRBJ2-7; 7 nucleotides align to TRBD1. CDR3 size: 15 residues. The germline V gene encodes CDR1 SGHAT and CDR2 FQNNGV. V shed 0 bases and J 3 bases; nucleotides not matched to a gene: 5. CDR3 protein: CASSLDLGQFYEQYV. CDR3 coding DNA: TGTGCCAGCAGCTTAGATTTGGGACAGTTCTACGAGCAGTACGTC.

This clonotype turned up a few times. The CDR3 DNA follows: TGTGCCAGCAGCCGAGGCCCGGGACAGGGTTCTGAAGCTTTCTTT. Amino acids: CASSRGPGQGSEAFF. The chain employs TRBV7-6 and TRBJ1-1, with 9 positions matching TRBD1. The V segment lost 5 bases and the J segment 6 bases; nucleotides outside the gene matches: 10. CDR3 length: 15 residues. Germline CDR1 SGHVS, CDR2 FNYEAQ.

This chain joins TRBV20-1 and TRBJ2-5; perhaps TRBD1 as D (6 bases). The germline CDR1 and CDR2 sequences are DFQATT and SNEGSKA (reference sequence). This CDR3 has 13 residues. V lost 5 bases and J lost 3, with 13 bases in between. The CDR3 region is CSARDNREETQYF. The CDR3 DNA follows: TGCAGTGCTCGGGACAATAGAGAAGAGACCCAGTACTTC.

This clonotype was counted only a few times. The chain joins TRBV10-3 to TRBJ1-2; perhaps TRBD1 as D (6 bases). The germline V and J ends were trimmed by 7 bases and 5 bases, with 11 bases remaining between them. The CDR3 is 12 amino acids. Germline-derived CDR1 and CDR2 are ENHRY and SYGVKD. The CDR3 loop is CAITGGQYGYTF. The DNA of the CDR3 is TGTGCCATCACTGGAGGACAGTATGGCTACACCTTC.

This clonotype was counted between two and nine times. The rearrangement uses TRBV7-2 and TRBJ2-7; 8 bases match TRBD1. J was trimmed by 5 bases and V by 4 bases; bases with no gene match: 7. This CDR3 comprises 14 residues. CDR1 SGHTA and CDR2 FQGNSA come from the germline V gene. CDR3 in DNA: TGTGCCAGCAGCTCTCGGACAGGGATCAACGAGCAGTACTTC. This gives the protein CASSSRTGINEQYF.

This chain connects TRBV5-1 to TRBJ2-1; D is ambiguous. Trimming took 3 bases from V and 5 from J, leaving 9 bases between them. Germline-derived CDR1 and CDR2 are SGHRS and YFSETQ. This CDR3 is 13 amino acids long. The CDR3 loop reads CASSSLLDNEQFF. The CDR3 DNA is TGCGCCAGCAGCTCTCTACTGGACAATGAGCAGTTCTTC.